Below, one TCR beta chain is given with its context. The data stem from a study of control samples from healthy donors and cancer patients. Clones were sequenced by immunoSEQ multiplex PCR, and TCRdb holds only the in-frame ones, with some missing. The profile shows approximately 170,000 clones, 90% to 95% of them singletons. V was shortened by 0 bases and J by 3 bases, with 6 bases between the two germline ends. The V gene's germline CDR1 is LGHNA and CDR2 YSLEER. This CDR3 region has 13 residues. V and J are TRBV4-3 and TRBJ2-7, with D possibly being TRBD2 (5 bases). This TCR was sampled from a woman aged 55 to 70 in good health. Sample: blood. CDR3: CASSQDRGYEQYF. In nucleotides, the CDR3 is TGCGCCAGCAGCCAAGATCGGGGCTACGAGCAGTACTTC.